One and the same sample provided the 29 T cell receptor beta chains below, sequenced in a study of blood T cell repertoires in COVID-19. Clones were read by immunoSEQ multiplex PCR, and TCRdb kept only the in-frame ones, dropping some. The data hold 150,000 to 200,000 clones, with approximately 82% observed a single time. Sequenced material: peripheral blood. These receptors were taken from a middle-aged woman with COVID-19, enrolled during active disease.

The rearrangement uses TRBV10-3 and TRBJ2-1, with TRBD2 matching 9 bases. The V and J ends lost 9 bases and 4 bases, in that order; junction bases with no gene match: 13. The CDR3 contains 16 residues. Germline lookup yields CDR1 ENHRY and CDR2 SYGVKD. The CDR3 region is CAMTSGVAGEYNEQFF. In DNA, the CDR3 is TGTGCCATGACATCCGGGGTAGCGGGGGAATACAATGAGCAGTTCTTC.

This chain connects TRBV6-5 to TRBJ2-7, with 7 bases matching TRBD1. The germline gives CDR1 MNHEY, CDR2 SVGAGI. CDR3 length: 11 amino acids. CDR3 region: CASSAGGNAVV. DNA for the CDR3: TGTGCCAGCAGCGCAGGGGGAAACGCAGTCGTC.

The chain joins TRBV19 to TRBJ1-5, with D unresolved. There are 16 residues in the CDR3. The V end lost 2 bases, the J end lost 0 bases, and 11 bases lay between the germline ends. CDR1 is LNHDA, CDR2 SQIVND, per germline (reference sequence). CDR3 protein: CASSIQSPYSNQPQHF. CDR3 nucleotide sequence: TGTGCCAGTAGTATACAGTCCCCGTATAGCAATCAGCCCCAGCATTTT.

The genes are TRBV15 and TRBJ1-4, with D hard to call. Trimming left V 3 bases short and J 6 bases short, with 5 bases between. The CDR3 runs to 12 residues. CDR1 LNHNV and CDR2 YYDKDF come from the germline V gene (reference sequence). CDR3 residues: CATSSSDEKLFF. CDR3 coding DNA: TGTGCCACCAGCAGTTCCGATGAAAAACTGTTTTTT. The entire variable domain, with the rest obtained from reference TRBV15 and TRBJ1-4, is as follows: DAMVIQNPRYQVTQFGKPVTLSCSQTLNHNVMYWYQQKSSQAPKLLFHYYDKDFNNEADTPDNFQSRRPNTSFCFLDIRSPGLGDTAMYLCATSSSDEKLFFGSGTQLSVL.

This clone was picked up many times. Other nucleotide sequences from this sample produce the same CDR3. This chain joins TRBV20-1 and TRBJ2-7, with D possibly TRBD2 on 5 matching bases. From germline, CDR1 is DFQATT and CDR2 SNEGSKA (reference sequence). The ends were cut back, 3 bases at V and 1 base at J, with 7 bases in the middle. The CDR3 has 12 residues. CDR3 region: CSASRGSYEQYF. The DNA for the CDR3 is TGCAGTGCTAGTCGAGGGTCCTACGAGCAGTACTTC.

This clone was detected only a few times. The rearrangement links TRBV6-5 to TRBJ1-4; D is uncertain. Germline-derived CDR1 and CDR2 are MNHEY and SVGAGI. Trimming removed 7 bases from V and 2 bases from J, with 11 bases in between. The CDR3 extends over 14 amino acids. The CDR3 loop reads CASTRGSTNEKLFF. In DNA form, the CDR3 reads TGTGCCAGCACCCGGGGAAGTACTAATGAAAAACTGTTTTTT.

The chain uses TRBV6-2 or TRBV6-3 and TRBJ1-5; 7 nucleotides line up with TRBD1. Per the germline V gene, CDR1 is MNHEY and CDR2 is SVGEGT. V lost 5 bases, J lost 4 bases, and 2 bases stayed unmatched. The CDR3 extends over 13 amino acids. CDR3 residues: CASSDRVNQPQHF. As DNA, the CDR3 is TGTGCCAGCAGTGACAGGGTTAATCAGCCCCAGCATTTT.

The chain recombines TRBV7-8 with TRBJ1-5, with 9 bases that match TRBD1. CDR1 is SGHVS, CDR2 FQNEAQ, per germline. V trimming: 2 bases; J trimming: 6 bases; junction bases outside the gene matches: 14. This CDR3 is built from 18 residues. The CDR3 DNA sequence: TGTGCCAGCAGCTTAACAGGGCGGGACAGGGTGATTCGTCAGCCCCAGCATTTT. Protein: CASSLTGRDRVIRQPQHF.

The chain uses TRBV2 and TRBJ2-3, with 8 bases lining up with TRBD2. V was pared by 7 bases and J by 4 bases, with 4 bases of the junction left unmatched. CDR1 SNHLY and CDR2 FYNNEI come from the germline V gene. This CDR3 is built from 13 residues. The CDR3 here is CASISGVADTQYF. CDR3 bases: TGTGCCAGCATTAGCGGGGTTGCAGATACGCAGTATTTT.

A single count supports this clone. V and J are TRBV7-9 and TRBJ2-3; the match to TRBD2 covers 13 bases. V was pared by 5 bases and J by 3 bases, with 5 bases of the junction left unmatched. The germline gives CDR1 SEHNR, CDR2 FQNEAQ (reference sequence). CDR3 size: 16 residues. This CDR3 reads CASSQTSGGITDTQYF. The CDR3 bases are TGTGCCAGCAGCCAGACTAGCGGGGGGATTACAGATACGCAGTATTTT.

This sequence joins TRBV4-1 and TRBJ2-6; 7 positions match TRBD2. The germline gives CDR1 MGHRA, CDR2 YSYEKL. The CDR3 contains 17 residues. The V gene end was trimmed by 0 bases and the J gene end by 0 bases; junction bases not matched to a gene: 2. The CDR3 loop is CASSQEASGSGANVLTF. The CDR3 DNA is TGCGCCAGCAGCCAAGAGGCTAGCGGCTCTGGGGCCAACGTCCTGACTTTC.

V usage is TRBV11-2 and J usage is TRBJ2-1; D may be TRBD2 (6 bases). Trimming took off 2 bases at V and 7 bases at J, with 12 bases between the two ends. The CDR3 consists of 14 residues. From germline, CDR1 is SGHAT and CDR2 FQNNGV. The CDR3 region has the DNA TGTGCCAGCAGCTTATGGGGGGTTGCAAATGAGCAGTTCTTC. This sequence encodes CASSLWGVANEQFF.

The chain couples TRBV5-5 to TRBJ1-2; D gene ambiguous. This CDR3 comprises 16 residues. Germline CDR1 reads SGHKS; CDR2 reads YYEKEE (reference sequence). V was clipped by 6 bases and J by 5 bases, with 23 bases between them. CDR3 residues: CASTSGGRPSFYGYTF. CDR3 DNA: TGTGCCAGCACCTCTGGTGGGAGACCTTCCTTTTATGGCTACACCTTC.

This clone was picked up one time. This chain links TRBV15 with TRBJ2-3, with a weak D call TRBD2 (5 bases). The V gene's germline CDR1 is LNHNV and CDR2 YYDKDF (reference sequence). The V gene lost 0 bases and the J gene lost 0 bases, with 10 bases spanning the gap. The CDR3 spans 16 residues. The CDR3 sequence: CATSRDNGVSTDTQYF. CDR3 nucleotides: TGTGCCACCAGCAGAGATAACGGGGTTAGCACAGATACGCAGTATTTT.

This clone was observed a single time. CDR3 sequence reads: CASSFGGRGGNEQFF. CDR3 coding DNA: TGTGCCAGCAGCTTCGGGGGGAGAGGGGGGAATGAGCAGTTCTTC. The V call is TRBV5-4, the J call TRBJ2-1; perhaps TRBD2 as D (7 bases). In germline, CDR1 is SGHNT, CDR2 YYREEE (reference sequence). This CDR3 region has 15 residues. V was shortened by 2 bases and J by 7 bases, with 16 bases between the two germline ends.

The chain recombines TRBV28 with TRBJ1-1; weak D call: TRBD1 (6 bases). This CDR3 contains 12 residues. Germline CDR1 is MDHEN and CDR2 is SYDVKM. Trimming removed 2 bases at V and 12 bases at J, with 13 bases between. The CDR3 is CASSLRGSETFF. DNA of the CDR3: TGTGCCAGCAGTTTAAGGGGGTCGGAGACTTTCTTT.

The chain has TRBV2 and TRBJ2-1; 11 bases align to TRBD2. Trimming cost V 5 bases and J 15 bases; bases outside gene matches: 12. Germline values: CDR1 SNHLY, CDR2 FYNNEI. CDR3 length: 14 amino acids. CDR3 loop: CASSLLAGGPGLFF. The CDR3, as DNA: TGTGCCAGCAGTCTATTAGCGGGAGGGCCTGGTTTGTTCTTC.

The chain has TRBV5-1 and TRBJ2-1; 8 nucleotides line up with TRBD2. Germline CDR1 is SGHRS and CDR2 is YFSETQ. There are 14 residues in the CDR3. With 4 bases clipped from V and 7 bases from J, the junction kept 7 bases outside the gene matches. The CDR3 loop is CASSNGGRMNEQFF. For the CDR3, the DNA is TGCGCCAGCAGCAACGGCGGGAGGATGAATGAGCAGTTCTTC.

V is TRBV5-5 and J is TRBJ1-2; no firm D call. Trimming shortened V by 2 bases and J by 1 base, and 6 bases separated the two germline ends. In germline, CDR1 is SGHKS, CDR2 YYEKEE (reference sequence). This CDR3 comprises 13 residues. The CDR3 DNA reads as TGTGCCAGCAGCTTTGGCAGTAACTATGGCTACACCTTC. This encodes CASSFGSNYGYTF.

This clone was detected once. The chain links TRBV6-5 to TRBJ2-5; 7 bases are a match to TRBD2. In germline, CDR1 is MNHEY, CDR2 SVGAGI. CDR3 length equals 14 residues. V gave up 5 bases and J gave up 2 bases; unmatched junction bases: 5. The CDR3 DNA follows: TGTGCCAGCAGTCCCCTAGCGGATCAAGAGACCCAGTACTTC. This gives the protein CASSPLADQETQYF.

V is TRBV5-5 and J is TRBJ1-4, with 7 bases lining up with TRBD1. V dropped 1 base and J dropped 5; count of bases not matched to a gene: 5. CDR1 and CDR2 from the germline V gene are SGHKS and YYEKEE (reference sequence). The CDR3 totals 15 residues. CDR3 in DNA: TGTGCCAGCAGCTTGAACAGGGGAAGAAATGAAAAACTGTTTTTT. Its protein product is CASSLNRGRNEKLFF.

This clone has only a few counts. The rearrangement links TRBV5-1 to TRBJ1-3; D gene uncertain. Trimming cost V 0 bases and J 0 bases, with 10 bases left between them. This CDR3 has 16 amino acids. The germline V gene encodes CDR1 SGHRS and CDR2 YFSETQ. CDR3 DNA sequence: TGCGCCAGCAGCTTGGAACAGTTAAACTCTGGAAACACCATATATTTT. Residues: CASSLEQLNSGNTIYF.

This chain links TRBV3-1 (or the pseudogene TRBV3-2) with TRBJ2-5, with 7 positions matching TRBD2. The ends lost 1 base at V and 5 bases at J; junction bases unmatched: 1. The CDR3 extends over 13 amino acids. The germline V gene has CDR1 LGHDT and CDR2 YNNKEL (reference sequence). This CDR3 is CASSQAGRETQYF. The CDR3, as DNA: TGTGCCAGCAGCCAAGCCGGGAGGGAGACCCAGTACTTC.

V is TRBV18 and J is TRBJ2-3; D gene unclear. From germline, CDR1 is KGHSH and CDR2 LQKENI. CDR3 length equals 12 residues. Trimming shortened V by 6 bases and J by 4 bases, and 8 bases separated the two germline ends. CDR3 coding DNA: TGTGCCAGCTCTTACTACTCAGATACGCAGTATTTT. Amino acid sequence: CASSYYSDTQYF.

The chain employs TRBV14 and TRBJ1-2, with D tentatively TRBD1 (5 bases). Between the trimmed V and J ends, which lost 3 bases and 5 bases, there was a span of 10 bases. The CDR3 extends over 13 amino acids. The V gene's germline CDR1 is SGHDN and CDR2 FVKESK. Here the CDR3 reads CASSQTQGYGYTF. CDR3 nucleotide sequence: TGTGCCAGCAGCCAGACGCAGGGATATGGCTACACCTTC.

This chain uses TRBV27 with TRBJ2-7; 10 bases line up with TRBD1. The germline CDR1 and CDR2 sequences are MNHEY and SMNVEV (reference sequence). J was trimmed by 1 base and V by 5 bases; bases with no gene match: 8. The CDR3 covers 16 residues. Here the CDR3 DNA reads TGTGCCAGCAGTCTTGCTTGGGGACAGGGGTCCTACGAGCAGTACTTC. Protein product: CASSLAWGQGSYEQYF.

The chain joins TRBV24-1 to TRBJ2-7; TRBD2 might be the D (5 bases). CDR3 length: 14 amino acids. Germline V gene data show CDR1 as KGHDR and CDR2 as SFDVKD. V shed 4 bases and J shed 2 bases, with 11 bases lying between them. The CDR3 nucleotides are TGTGCCACCAGTGAAGGGCTAGCCCCCTACGAGCAGTACTTC. This translates into CATSEGLAPYEQYF.

This clone appeared a single time. V and J are TRBV5-1 and TRBJ1-3; D call uncertain. The CDR3 spans 16 residues. Trimming shortened V by 4 bases and J by 0 bases, and 14 bases separated the two germline ends. Germline CDR1 is SGHRS and CDR2 is YFSETQ. The CDR3 loop reads CASSPGTGNSGNTIYF. The CDR3 DNA follows: TGCGCCAGCAGCCCAGGAACCGGGAACTCTGGAAACACCATATATTTT.

The chain employs TRBV29-1 and TRBJ1-4; D unclear. The germline V and J ends were trimmed by 7 bases and 2 bases, with 11 bases remaining between them. CDR3 length: 13 amino acids. Germline CDR1 is SQVTM and CDR2 is ANQGSEA. CDR3 residues: CSAQRGTNEKLFF. CDR3 nucleotide sequence: TGCAGCGCCCAGCGTGGGACTAATGAAAAACTGTTTTTT.